This T cell receptor (beta chain) was documented in a study of post-analysis software for immune sequencing data. In the study overall: Several disease courses (relapsing-remitting, secondary progressive and progressive-relapsing) of multiple sclerosis were included. Regarding the study as a whole: Four or five TRBV segments occurring more often in patients than controls included TRBV5-6, TRBV5-1 and TRBV20-1.

Researchers reported that TCR beta cDNA libraries carried unique molecular identifiers. TCRdb reanalysed the PCR reads using MiXCR and keeps one entry per CDR3 protein. The sample has about 200,000 distinct CDR3 sequences; roughly 30% are singletons. Regarding this clonotype: The antigen is not known. At one end, the junction sequence differs from germline, possibly due to a read error.

This CDR3 contains 14 residues. Germline V gives CDR1 LNHNV, CDR2 YYDKDF (reference sequence). The receptor comes from a girl aged 2-17 years with multiple sclerosis. Material for sequencing was blood. The chain is built from TRBV15 and TRBJ2-4; D possibly corresponds to TRBD2 (5 bases). The DNA end is a closer match to TRBJ2-7, so the J assignment may be wrong. The CDR3 region is CAISRGGGSYEQYF. The CDR3 nucleotides read TGTGCCATCAGCAGAGGAGGCGGGTCCTACGAGCAGTACTTC.